Below, 4 T cell receptor beta chains from the same sample are listed, as sequenced in a study of blood T cell repertoires in COVID-19. The protocol was immunoSEQ multiplex PCR, while the TCRdb copy is restricted to in-frame clones and leaves out a portion. The table has 400,000 to 450,000 clones, around 90% seen once. Material for sequencing was PBMCs or T cells enriched from blood (not recorded which). The origin of the receptors is a man aged 18-30 years who had recovered from COVID-19.

Comments on this clone: One end of the junction is discordant with germline, which a read error may explain. The J gene is TRBJ2-7, the V gene TRBV7-3; D gene unclear. Germline V lookup: CDR1 SGHTA, CDR2 FQGTGA. The CDR3 consists of 9 residues. The CDR3 loop is CASTQASIF. DNA of the CDR3: TGTGCCAGTACCCAGGCCTCGATATTC.

This chain joins TRBV4-1 and TRBJ1-1; TRBD1 matches at 7 bases. This CDR3 region has 17 residues. Germline V gene lookup returns CDR1 MGHRA and CDR2 YSYEKL. V dropped 0 bases and J dropped 0; count of bases not matched to a gene: 7. For the CDR3, the DNA is TGCGCCAGCAGCCAAGACAGGGGACAGCTCATGAACACTGAAGCTTTCTTT. As protein: CASSQDRGQLMNTEAFF.

This clone was seen a handful of times. The chain combines TRBV7-9 with TRBJ2-2, with TRBD2 matching over 13 bases. The CDR3 is made up of 17 amino acids. Losses at the gene ends were 5 bases for V and 2 bases for J; bases not matched to a gene: 5. Germline V lookup: CDR1 SEHNR, CDR2 FQNEAQ (reference sequence). CDR3 nucleotide sequence: TGTGCCAGCAGCCCGGGACTAGCGGGATCTAACACCGGGGAGCTGTTTTTT. This translates into CASSPGLAGSNTGELFF.

V is TRBV7-2 and J is TRBJ2-7; the match to TRBD2 covers 9 bases. Germline V gene data show CDR1 as SGHTA and CDR2 as FQGNSA. The CDR3 has 16 residues. After removal of 5 bases from V and 2 bases from J, the junction contained 10 bases not matched to a gene. The CDR3 sequence: CASSPRAVAGAYEQYF. The CDR3 DNA reads TGTGCCAGCAGCCCTAGGGCAGTAGCGGGAGCCTACGAGCAGTACTTC.